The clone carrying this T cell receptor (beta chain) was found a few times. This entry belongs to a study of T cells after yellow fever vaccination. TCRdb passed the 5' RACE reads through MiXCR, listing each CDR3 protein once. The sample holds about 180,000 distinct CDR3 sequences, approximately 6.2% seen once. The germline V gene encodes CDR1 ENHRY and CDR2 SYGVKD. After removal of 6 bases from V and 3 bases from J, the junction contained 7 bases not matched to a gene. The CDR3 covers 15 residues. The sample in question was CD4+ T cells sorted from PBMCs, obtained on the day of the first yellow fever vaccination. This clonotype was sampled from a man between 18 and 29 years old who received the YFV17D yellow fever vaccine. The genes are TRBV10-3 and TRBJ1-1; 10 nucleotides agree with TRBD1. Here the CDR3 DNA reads TGTGCCATCAGACGACAGGGGGCAGGGGACACTGAAGCTTTCTTT. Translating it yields CAIRRQGAGDTEAFF.